This T cell receptor beta chain was sequenced during a study of tumor and adjacent non-tumor tissue in lung cancer. For the study at large: Each sample yielded 3.5 million to 4.5 million productive TCRbeta reads on average.

The template was RNA from unsorted bulk tissue. The normal lung tissue was taken more than 3 cm from the tumor edge. The CDR3 runs to 13 residues. Germline V CDR1 and CDR2: DFQATT, SNEGSKA (reference sequence). TCRbeta libraries were built with three rounds of nested PCR, modified from ARM-PCR. TCRdb re-called the multiplex PCR reads through MiXCR, storing one row per CDR3 protein. Among approximately 77,000 distinct CDR3 sequences listed, 80% to 90% were seen once. Study-wide findings and caveats: TCR diversity was significantly greater in tumor than normal lung tissue. Tumor TCR diversity, when higher, was linked to shorter survival.

In the case of this clonotype: Its antigen is still unknown. The conserved phenylalanine or tryptophan normally closing the CDR3 is absent here, so this likely arose from a read error.

The gene calls are TRBV20-1 and TRBJ1-1; D is uncertain. This TCR was sampled from a man in his sixties with non-small cell lung cancer. Sequenced: distant non-tumor lung tissue. CDR3 region: CSARSRHRTEAFS. In DNA form, the CDR3 reads TGTAGTGCTAGATCACGTCATAGGACTGAAGCTTTCTCT.